Shown below are 23 T cell receptor beta chains from a single sample sequenced in a study of cytomegalovirus exposure and HLA in healthy donors. Primers for the PCR totalled 60 Vbeta and 13 Jbeta. Libraries were prepared by immunoSEQ multiplex PCR; TCRdb keeps only in-frame clonotypes and omits some of them. The table lists 55,000 to 85,000 clones, 75% to 90% of them singletons. Sequencing was performed on PBMCs. Receptor source: a woman aged 30 to 39 in good health and CMV-seronegative.

This clone was counted a few times. This chain connects TRBV14 to TRBJ1-4; 7 bases match TRBD1. Germline loops: CDR1 SGHDN, CDR2 FVKESK. The CDR3 runs to 16 residues. Trimming cost V 1 base and J 7 bases; bases outside gene matches: 9. The CDR3 DNA follows: TGTGCCAGCAGCCAAGTAGGGGCAGGGGGTGTTGAAAAACTGTTTTTT. This sequence encodes CASSQVGAGGVEKLFF. The full variable domain, rest sourced from reference TRBV14 and TRBJ1-4, is EAGVTQFPSHSVIEKGQTVTLRCDPISGHDNLYWYRRVMGKEIKFLLHFVKESKQDESGMPNNRFLAERTGGTYSTLKVQPAELEDSGVYFCASSQVGAGGVEKLFFGSGTQLSVL.

Note on this clone: One junction end does not reproduce the germline sequence, and a read error may be involved. J is TRBJ2-3 and V is TRBV20-1, with D perhaps matching TRBD2 (6 bases). Germline V gives CDR1 DFQATT, CDR2 SNEGSKA (reference sequence). The CDR3 is 11 residues long. The CDR3 DNA reads as TGCAGCGCTAGGGGAGGCGATACGCAGTATTTT. Translated, it gives CSARGGDTQYF.

This sequence joins TRBV19 and TRBJ2-1; the D is unclear. The CDR3 totals 14 residues. From germline, CDR1 is LNHDA and CDR2 SQIVND (reference sequence). V lost 6 bases to trimming and J lost 0 bases, with 9 bases between them. The CDR3 DNA reads TGTGCCAGTAGCCCTAGGAGCTCCTACAATGAGCAGTTCTTC. This translates into CASSPRSSYNEQFF.

The chain joins TRBV4-2 to TRBJ1-3, with a possible D match to TRBD1 (6 bases). Germline V gene data show CDR1 as LGHNA and CDR2 as YNFKEQ. There are 16 residues in the CDR3. V shed 2 bases and J shed 0 bases, with 11 bases lying between them. As DNA, the CDR3 is TGTGCCAGCAGCCAACTCGGACAGAGCTCTGGAAACACCATATATTTT. Translating it yields CASSQLGQSSGNTIYF.

This clone has only a few counts. The rearrangement joins TRBV2 to TRBJ1-1; a weak D match, TRBD1 (5 bases). Germline loops: CDR1 SNHLY, CDR2 FYNNEI. Trimming shortened V by 10 bases and J by 3 bases, and 9 bases separated the two germline ends. The length of the CDR3 is 11 residues. The CDR3 DNA sequence: TGTGCCATCCTAGGGGACACTGAAGCTTTCTTT. Amino acid sequence: CAILGDTEAFF. Using reference TRBV2 and TRBJ1-1 for the parts outside the CDR3, the full variable domain is EPEVTQTPSHQVTQMGQEVILRCVPISNHLYFYWYRQILGQKVEFLVSFYNNEISEKSEIFDDQFSVERPDGSNFTLKIRSTKLEDSAMYFCAILGDTEAFFGQGTRLTVV.

This clone was found once. The chain combines TRBV25-1 with TRBJ1-3; no definite D call. The CDR3 covers 14 residues. In germline, CDR1 is MGHDK, CDR2 SYGVNS. Trimming took off 6 bases at V and 7 bases at J, with 16 bases between the two ends. The CDR3 here is CASRGSPEKNTIYF. The DNA of the CDR3 is TGTGCCAGCAGGGGCAGCCCAGAAAAGAACACCATATATTTT.

The gene calls are TRBV19 and TRBJ1-5; D remains ambiguous. The germline V gene encodes CDR1 LNHDA and CDR2 SQIVND (reference sequence). V was trimmed by 0 bases and J by 9 bases, leaving 9 bases between them. The CDR3 has 13 amino acids. Here the CDR3 reads CASSIDPYSPQHF. CDR3 nucleotides: TGTGCCAGTAGTATAGACCCGTACTCGCCCCAGCATTTT.

The chain couples TRBV19 to TRBJ2-3; 12 bases are shared with TRBD2. The V and J ends lost 7 bases and 4 bases, in that order; junction bases with no gene match: 12. Germline CDR1 and CDR2: LNHDA and SQIVND (reference sequence). The CDR3 spans 17 residues. For the CDR3, the DNA is TGTGCCAGTACCGACGGACTAGCGGGACAAGGGGCAGATACGCAGTATTTT. It translates to CASTDGLAGQGADTQYF.

V gene TRBV6-5 combines with J gene TRBJ1-2; D is ambiguous. The V gene lost 2 bases and the J gene lost 2 bases, with 6 bases spanning the gap. This CDR3 spans 13 amino acids. The germline gives CDR1 MNHEY, CDR2 SVGAGI. Here the CDR3 DNA reads TGTGCCAGCAGTTACGCGGGAAACTATGGCTACACCTTC. Protein sequence: CASSYAGNYGYTF.

V usage is TRBV15 and J usage is TRBJ2-1, with 7 bases aligning to TRBD2. Germline V gene data show CDR1 as LNHNV and CDR2 as YYDKDF (reference sequence). The trim removed 0 bases at V and 7 bases at J, leaving 9 bases unmatched. This CDR3 contains 16 residues. The CDR3 sequence is CATSRDLRETGNEQFF. The CDR3 nucleotides read TGTGCCACCAGCAGAGATTTGCGGGAGACGGGGAATGAGCAGTTCTTC.

The gene calls are TRBV21-1 and TRBJ1-3; TRBD1, the D gene given by the table, was not confirmed from the DNA. TRBV21-1 is listed as a pseudogene. There are 17 residues in the CDR3. CDR3 residues: CASRRGQGLFSGNTIYF. CDR3 nucleotide sequence: TGTGCCAGCAGACGCGGACAGGGGCTATTCTCTGGAAACACCATATATTTT.

This chain links TRBV6-6 with TRBJ2-3; 7 positions match TRBD1. Germline V CDR1 and CDR2: MNHNY, SVGAGI (reference sequence). J gave up 0 bases and V 8 bases, and 5 bases lay outside the gene matches. CDR3 length equals 14 residues. CDR3 loop: CASLRDRSTDTQYF. The DNA for the CDR3 is TGTGCCAGCCTACGGGACAGAAGCACAGATACGCAGTATTTT.

A few counts support this clone. The chain carries TRBV13 and TRBJ1-6, with TRBD1 identical over 9 bases. Germline trimming cut 0 bases from V and 9 bases from J; bases unmatched to any gene: 6. CDR1 is PRHDT, CDR2 FYEKMQ, per germline (reference sequence). The CDR3 consists of 16 residues. CDR3 sequence: CASSLGWDRVISPLHF. The CDR3, as DNA: TGTGCCAGCAGCTTAGGATGGGACAGGGTGATTTCACCCCTCCACTTT.

The V gene is TRBV29-1, the J gene TRBJ2-7, with 14 bases matching TRBD2. CDR3 length: 12 amino acids. CDR1 SQVTM and CDR2 ANQGSEA come from the germline V gene. The ends lost 7 bases at V and 6 bases at J; junction bases unmatched: 2. CDR3 nucleotides: TGCAGCGCGGGACTAGCGGGAGCCGAGCAGTACTTC. It yields the protein CSAGLAGAEQYF.

The chain employs TRBV4-2 and TRBJ2-3; D possibly corresponds to TRBD2 (6 bases). The germline CDR1 and CDR2 sequences are LGHNA and YNFKEQ. Trimming left V 0 bases short and J 0 bases short, with 19 bases between. CDR3 length: 19 residues. The CDR3 region has the DNA TGTGCCAGCAGCCAAGATTTTCTTCGGAGTAGCGGTAGCACAGATACGCAGTATTTT. As protein: CASSQDFLRSSGSTDTQYF.

The chain couples TRBV30 to TRBJ1-2; D is undetermined. The CDR3 covers 14 residues. Germline CDR1 reads GTSNPN; CDR2 reads SVGIG (reference sequence). Trimming took off 0 bases at V and 8 bases at J, with 16 bases between the two ends. CDR3 DNA: TGTGCCTGGAGTGTATCGGGGTTGTTGTACGGCTACACCTTC. Translating it yields CAWSVSGLLYGYTF.

The rearrangement uses TRBV13 and TRBJ1-2; a possible D gene is TRBD1 (5 bases). V lost 2 bases and J 0 bases, leaving 10 bases between the germline ends. The CDR3 is made up of 15 amino acids. Looked up from germline, CDR1 is PRHDT and CDR2 is FYEKMQ (reference sequence). The CDR3 here is CASSLQGNTNYGYTF. In DNA, the CDR3 is TGTGCCAGCAGCTTACAGGGCAATACTAACTATGGCTACACCTTC.

The chain couples TRBV7-2 to TRBJ2-7; D is perhaps TRBD1 (6 bases). The germline CDR1 and CDR2 sequences are SGHTA and FQGNSA. This CDR3 region has 13 residues. Trimming left V 4 bases short and J 5 bases short, with 12 bases between. The CDR3 loop reads CASSSDSPHEQYF. The DNA of the CDR3 is TGTGCCAGCAGCTCGGACAGTCCCCACGAGCAGTACTTC. The full variable domain, rest sourced from reference TRBV7-2 and TRBJ2-7, is GAGVSQSPSNKVTEKGKDVELRCDPISGHTALYWYRQSLGQGLEFLIYFQGNSAPDKSGLPSDRFSAERTGGSVSTLTIQRTQQEDSAVYLCASSSDSPHEQYFGPGTRLTVT.

The chain combines TRBV7-8 with TRBJ1-4, with D unclear. Germline-derived CDR1 and CDR2 are SGHVS and FQNEAQ. The CDR3 runs 16 residues. Trimming cost V 0 bases and J 7 bases, with 15 bases left between them. The chain's CDR3 is CASSLAYGSNPEKLFF. CDR3 nucleotide sequence: TGTGCCAGCAGCTTAGCGTATGGCAGTAATCCTGAAAAACTGTTTTTT.

J is TRBJ1-1 and V is TRBV29-1, with 7 positions matching TRBD1. This CDR3 spans 15 amino acids. The V gene end was trimmed by 2 bases and the J gene end by 3 bases; junction bases not matched to a gene: 9. Germline CDR1 SQVTM, CDR2 ANQGSEA. In DNA form, the CDR3 reads TGCAGCGTTGAACTATGGACAGGTGACCACACTGAAGCTTTCTTT. It codes for CSVELWTGDHTEAFF.

The chain joins TRBV19 to TRBJ1-2; no firm D call. CDR1 is LNHDA and CDR2 is SQIVND in the germline V gene (reference sequence). The CDR3 extends over 13 amino acids. The V and J ends lost 6 bases and 3 bases respectively, with 11 bases between them. CDR3 bases: TGTGCCAGTAGCTTCGAAGCCTACTATGGCTACACCTTC. Protein: CASSFEAYYGYTF.

This clone has only a few counts. The chain recombines TRBV10-3 with TRBJ1-1; D is possibly TRBD1 (6 bases). The CDR3 is 14 residues long. The V gene lost 7 bases and the J gene lost 0 bases, with 12 bases spanning the gap. Germline CDR1 is ENHRY and CDR2 is SYGVKD. CDR3 DNA sequence: TGTGCCATCATCCGGGACATCATGAACACTGAAGCTTTCTTT. Its translation: CAIIRDIMNTEAFF.

The chain links TRBV27 to TRBJ1-1; TRBD1 matches at 7 bases. In germline, CDR1 is MNHEY, CDR2 SMNVEV (reference sequence). The trim removed 5 bases at V and 1 base at J, leaving 10 bases unmatched. This CDR3 is 16 amino acids long. The CDR3 nucleotides read TGTGCCAGCAGTCTCAAAGGGGGCAGCCAGAACACTGAAGCTTTCTTT. This encodes CASSLKGGSQNTEAFF.